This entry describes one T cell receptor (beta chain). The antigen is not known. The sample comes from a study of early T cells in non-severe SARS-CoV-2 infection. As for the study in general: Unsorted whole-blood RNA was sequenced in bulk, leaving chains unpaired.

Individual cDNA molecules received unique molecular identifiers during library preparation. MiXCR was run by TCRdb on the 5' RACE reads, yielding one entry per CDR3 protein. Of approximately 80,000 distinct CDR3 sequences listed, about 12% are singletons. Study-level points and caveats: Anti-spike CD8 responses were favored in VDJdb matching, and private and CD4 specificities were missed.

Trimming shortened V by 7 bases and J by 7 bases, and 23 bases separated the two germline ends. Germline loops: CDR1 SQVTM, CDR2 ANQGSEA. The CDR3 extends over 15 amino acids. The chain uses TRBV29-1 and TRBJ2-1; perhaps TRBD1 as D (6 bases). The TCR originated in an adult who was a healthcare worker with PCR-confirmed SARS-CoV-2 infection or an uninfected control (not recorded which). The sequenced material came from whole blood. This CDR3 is CSGGPRARGLNEQFF. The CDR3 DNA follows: TGCAGCGGGGGGCCCCGGGCTAGGGGTTTGAATGAGCAGTTCTTC.